The clone carrying this T cell receptor beta chain was counted many times. Germline V gives CDR1 DFQATT, CDR2 SNEGSKA (reference sequence). This CDR3 contains 11 residues. The V end was cut by 3 bases, the J end by 1 base, with 4 bases between. The TCRbeta library was prepared with unique molecular identifiers. TCRdb ran MiXCR on the PCR reads and lists one entry per CDR3 protein. The sample has over 70,000 distinct CDR3 sequences, 9% to 15% seen once; the top ten hold approximately 13%. The data originate from a study of T-cell reconstitution after alpha-beta-depleted transplantation in children. This sequence originates from a human donor who donated a stem cell graft to a child with inherited bone marrow failure. V and J are TRBV20-1 and TRBJ2-7; D call uncertain. The sample was PBMCs from the stem cell graft donor, taken from the stem cell graft. CDR3 loop: CSASPSYEQYF. CDR3 DNA: TGCAGTGCTAGCCCGTCCTACGAGCAGTACTTC.